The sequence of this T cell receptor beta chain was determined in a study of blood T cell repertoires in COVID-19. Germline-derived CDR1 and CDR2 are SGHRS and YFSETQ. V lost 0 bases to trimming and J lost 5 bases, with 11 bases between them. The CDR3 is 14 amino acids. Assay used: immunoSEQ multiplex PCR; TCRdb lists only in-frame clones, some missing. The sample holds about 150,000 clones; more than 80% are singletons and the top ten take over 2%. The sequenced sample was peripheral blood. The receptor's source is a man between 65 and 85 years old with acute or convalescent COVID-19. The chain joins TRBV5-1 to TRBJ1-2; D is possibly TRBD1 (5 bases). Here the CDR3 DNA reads TGCGCCAGCAGCTTGGGACAGAATACTTATGGCTACACCTTC. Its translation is CASSLGQNTYGYTF.